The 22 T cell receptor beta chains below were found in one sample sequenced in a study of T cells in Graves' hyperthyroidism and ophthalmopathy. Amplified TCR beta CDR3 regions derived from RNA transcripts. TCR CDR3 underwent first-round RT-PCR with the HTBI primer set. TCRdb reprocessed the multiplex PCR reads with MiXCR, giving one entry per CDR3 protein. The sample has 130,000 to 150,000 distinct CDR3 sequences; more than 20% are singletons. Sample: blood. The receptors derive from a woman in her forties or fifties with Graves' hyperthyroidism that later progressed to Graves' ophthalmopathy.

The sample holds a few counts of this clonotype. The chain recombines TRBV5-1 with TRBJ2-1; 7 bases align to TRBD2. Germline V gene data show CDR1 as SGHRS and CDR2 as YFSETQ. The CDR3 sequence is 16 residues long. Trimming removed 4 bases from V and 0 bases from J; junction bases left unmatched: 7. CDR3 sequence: CASSPGGTNSYNEQFF. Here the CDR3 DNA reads TGCGCCAGCAGCCCCGGGGGGACGAACTCCTACAATGAGCAGTTCTTC.

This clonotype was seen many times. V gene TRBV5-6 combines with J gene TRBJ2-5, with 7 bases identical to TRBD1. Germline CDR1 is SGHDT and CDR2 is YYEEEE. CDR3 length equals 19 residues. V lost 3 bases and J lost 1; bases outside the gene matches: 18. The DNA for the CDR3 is TGTGCCAGCAGCTCCCTGGGGATGCCCCCGGGACAGTCCCAAGAGACCCAGTACTTC. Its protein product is CASSSLGMPPGQSQETQYF.

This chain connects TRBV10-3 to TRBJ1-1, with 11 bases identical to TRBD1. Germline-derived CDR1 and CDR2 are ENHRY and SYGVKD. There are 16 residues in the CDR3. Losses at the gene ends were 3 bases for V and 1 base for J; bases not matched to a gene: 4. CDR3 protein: CAISEKGQGGNTEAFF. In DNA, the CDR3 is TGTGCCATCAGTGAAAAGGGACAGGGGGGGAACACTGAAGCTTTCTTT.

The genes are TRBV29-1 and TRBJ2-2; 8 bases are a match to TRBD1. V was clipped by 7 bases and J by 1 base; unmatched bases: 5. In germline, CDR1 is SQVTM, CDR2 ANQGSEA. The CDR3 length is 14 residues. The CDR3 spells CSARTGWNTGELFF. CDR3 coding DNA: TGCAGCGCCCGGACAGGGTGGAACACCGGGGAGCTGTTTTTT.

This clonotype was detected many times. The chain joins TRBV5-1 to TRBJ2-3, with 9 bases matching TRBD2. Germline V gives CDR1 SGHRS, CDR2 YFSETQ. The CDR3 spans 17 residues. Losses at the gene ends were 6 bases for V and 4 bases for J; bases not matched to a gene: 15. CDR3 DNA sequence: TGCGCCAGCAACCCGCGTGTCGTAGCGGGAGTACCAGATACGCAGTATTTT. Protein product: CASNPRVVAGVPDTQYF.

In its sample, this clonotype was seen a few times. Here the CDR3 reads CSARNRQERGNEQFF. CDR3 nucleotide sequence: TGCAGTGCTAGGAACCGACAGGAGAGGGGCAATGAGCAGTTCTTC. V usage is TRBV20-1 and J usage is TRBJ2-1; perhaps TRBD1 as D (6 bases). Trimming shortened V by 3 bases and J by 6 bases, and 18 bases separated the two germline ends. CDR3 length: 15 residues. CDR1 DFQATT and CDR2 SNEGSKA come from the germline V gene (reference sequence).

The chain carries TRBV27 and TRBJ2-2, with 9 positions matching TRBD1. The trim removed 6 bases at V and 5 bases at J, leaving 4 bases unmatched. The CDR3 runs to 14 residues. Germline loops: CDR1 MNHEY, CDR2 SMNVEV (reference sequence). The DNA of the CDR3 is TGTGCCAGCAGACAGGGGGCAGGTACCGGGGAGCTGTTTTTT. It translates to CASRQGAGTGELFF.

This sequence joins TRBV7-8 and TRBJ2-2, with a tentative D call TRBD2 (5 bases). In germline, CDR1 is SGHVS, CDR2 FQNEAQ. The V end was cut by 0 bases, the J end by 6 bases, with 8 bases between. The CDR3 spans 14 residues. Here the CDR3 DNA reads TGTGCCAGCAGCTTAGCTCGGGGAGCCGGGGAGCTGTTTTTT. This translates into CASSLARGAGELFF.

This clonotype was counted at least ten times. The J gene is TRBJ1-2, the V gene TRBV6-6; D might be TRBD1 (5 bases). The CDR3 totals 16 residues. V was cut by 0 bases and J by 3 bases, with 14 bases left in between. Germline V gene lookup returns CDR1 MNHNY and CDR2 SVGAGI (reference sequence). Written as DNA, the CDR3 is TGTGCCAGCAGTTACTCGTACAGGACGGAGGACTATGGCTACACCTTC. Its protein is CASSYSYRTEDYGYTF.

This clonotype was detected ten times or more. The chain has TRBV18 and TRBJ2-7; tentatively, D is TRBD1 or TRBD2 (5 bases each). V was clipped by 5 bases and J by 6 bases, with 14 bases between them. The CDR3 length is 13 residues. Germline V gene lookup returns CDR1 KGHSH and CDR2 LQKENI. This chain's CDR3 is CASSSSWGSEQYF. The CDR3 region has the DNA TGTGCCAGCTCATCTTCCTGGGGGTCCGAGCAGTACTTC.

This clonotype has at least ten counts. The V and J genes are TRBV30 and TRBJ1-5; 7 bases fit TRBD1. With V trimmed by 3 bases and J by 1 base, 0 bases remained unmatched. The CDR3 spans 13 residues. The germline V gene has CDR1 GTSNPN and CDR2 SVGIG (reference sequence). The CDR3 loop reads CAWRQGSNQPQHF. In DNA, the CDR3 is TGTGCCTGGAGACAGGGGAGCAATCAGCCCCAGCATTTT.

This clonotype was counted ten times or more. The CDR3 bases are TGTGCCAGCAGTACCAGGAGGGGCTACACCTTC. This translates into CASSTRRGYTF. The V and J genes are TRBV3-1 and TRBJ1-2, with D unresolved. Trimming removed 6 bases from V and 8 bases from J, with 10 bases in between. Germline V gives CDR1 LGHDT, CDR2 YNNKEL (reference sequence). The CDR3 totals 11 residues.

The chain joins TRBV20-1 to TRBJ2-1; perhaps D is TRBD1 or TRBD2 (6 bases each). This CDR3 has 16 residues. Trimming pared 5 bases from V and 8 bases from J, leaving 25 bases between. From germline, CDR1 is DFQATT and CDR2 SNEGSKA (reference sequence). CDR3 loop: CSAWRGSVTGTHEQFF. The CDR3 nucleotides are TGCAGTGCTTGGAGGGGGTCCGTGACAGGCACCCATGAGCAGTTCTTC.

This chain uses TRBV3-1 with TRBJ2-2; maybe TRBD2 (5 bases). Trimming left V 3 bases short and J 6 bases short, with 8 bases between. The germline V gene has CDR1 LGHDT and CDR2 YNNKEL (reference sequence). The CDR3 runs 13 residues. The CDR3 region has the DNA TGTGCCAGCAGCCAGACCGGGGCCGGGGAGCTGTTTTTT. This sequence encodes CASSQTGAGELFF.

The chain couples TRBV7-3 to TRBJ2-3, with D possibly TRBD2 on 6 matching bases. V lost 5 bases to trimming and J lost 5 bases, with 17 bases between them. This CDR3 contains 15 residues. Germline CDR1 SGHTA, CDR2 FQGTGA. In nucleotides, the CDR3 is TGTGCCAGCAGCCCCGACCCGGGACTGCAAGATACGCAGTATTTT. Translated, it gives CASSPDPGLQDTQYF.

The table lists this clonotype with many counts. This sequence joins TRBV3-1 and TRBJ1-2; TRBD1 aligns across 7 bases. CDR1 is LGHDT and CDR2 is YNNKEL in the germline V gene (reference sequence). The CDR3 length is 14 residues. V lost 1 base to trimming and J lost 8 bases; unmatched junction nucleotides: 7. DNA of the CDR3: TGTGCCAGCAGCCAAGCGGGACAGCCCGACGGCTACACCTTC. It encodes CASSQAGQPDGYTF.

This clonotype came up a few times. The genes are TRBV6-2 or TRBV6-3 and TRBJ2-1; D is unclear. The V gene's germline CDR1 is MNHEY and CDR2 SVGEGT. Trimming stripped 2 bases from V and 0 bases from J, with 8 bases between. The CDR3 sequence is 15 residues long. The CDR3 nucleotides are TGTGCCAGCAGTTACGACTCACGCTCCTACAATGAGCAGTTCTTC. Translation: CASSYDSRSYNEQFF.

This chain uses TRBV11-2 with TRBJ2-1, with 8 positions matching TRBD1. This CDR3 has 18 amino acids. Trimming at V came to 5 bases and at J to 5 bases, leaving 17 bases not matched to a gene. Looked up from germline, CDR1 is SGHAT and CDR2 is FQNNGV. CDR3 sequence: CASSLDRGGEVPHNEQFF. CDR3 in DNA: TGTGCCAGCAGCCTTGACAGGGGAGGCGAAGTCCCCCACAATGAGCAGTTCTTC.

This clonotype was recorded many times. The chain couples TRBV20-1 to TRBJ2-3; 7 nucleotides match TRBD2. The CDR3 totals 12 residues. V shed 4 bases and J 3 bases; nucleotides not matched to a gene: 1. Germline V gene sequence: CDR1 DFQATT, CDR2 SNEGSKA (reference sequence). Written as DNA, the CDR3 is TGCAGTGCTAAACTAGCGACAGATACGCAGTATTTT. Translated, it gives CSAKLATDTQYF.

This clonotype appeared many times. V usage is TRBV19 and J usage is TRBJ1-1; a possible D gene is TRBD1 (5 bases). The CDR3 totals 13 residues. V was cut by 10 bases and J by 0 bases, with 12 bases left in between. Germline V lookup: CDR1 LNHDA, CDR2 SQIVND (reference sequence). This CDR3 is CATGGEVNTEAFF. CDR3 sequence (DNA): TGTGCCACGGGGGGGGAAGTGAACACTGAAGCTTTCTTT.

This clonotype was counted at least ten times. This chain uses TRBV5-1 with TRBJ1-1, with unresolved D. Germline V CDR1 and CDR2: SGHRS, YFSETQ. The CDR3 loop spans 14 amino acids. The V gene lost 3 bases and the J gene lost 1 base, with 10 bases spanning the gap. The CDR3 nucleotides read TGCGCCAGCAGCTCTGGGGTGAGGAACACTGAAGCTTTCTTT. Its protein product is CASSSGVRNTEAFF. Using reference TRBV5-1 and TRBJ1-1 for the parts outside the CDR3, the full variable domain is KAGVTQTPRYLIKTRGQQVTLSCSPISGHRSVSWYQQTPGQGLQFLFEYFSETQRNKGNFPGRFSGRQFSNSRSEMNVSTLELGDSALYLCASSSGVRNTEAFFGQGTRLTVV.

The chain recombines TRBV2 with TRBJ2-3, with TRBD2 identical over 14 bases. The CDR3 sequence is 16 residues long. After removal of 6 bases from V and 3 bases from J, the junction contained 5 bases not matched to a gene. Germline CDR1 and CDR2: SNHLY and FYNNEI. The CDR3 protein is CASSGGLAGVTDTQYF. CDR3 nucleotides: TGTGCCAGCAGCGGGGGACTAGCGGGAGTTACAGATACGCAGTATTTT.